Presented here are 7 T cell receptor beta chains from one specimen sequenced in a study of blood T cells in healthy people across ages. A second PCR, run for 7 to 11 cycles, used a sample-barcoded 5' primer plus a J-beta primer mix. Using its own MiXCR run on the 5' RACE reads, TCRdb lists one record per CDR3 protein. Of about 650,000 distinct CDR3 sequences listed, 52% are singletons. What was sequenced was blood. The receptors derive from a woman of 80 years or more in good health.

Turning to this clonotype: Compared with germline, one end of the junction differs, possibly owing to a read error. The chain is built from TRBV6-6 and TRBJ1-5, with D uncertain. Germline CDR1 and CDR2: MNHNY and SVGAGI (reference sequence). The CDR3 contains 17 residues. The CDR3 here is CTSSYSVLGSPSQPQHF. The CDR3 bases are TGTACCAGCAGTTACTCGGTTCTTGGATCGCCCAGTCAGCCCCAGCATTTT.

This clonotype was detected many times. The CDR3 DNA reads as TGTGCCAGCAGTCCCCAGGGCCCTGGCTACACCTTC. It specifies CASSPQGPGYTF. The chain joins TRBV12-3 or TRBV12-4 to TRBJ1-2; D might be TRBD1 (5 bases). The CDR3 extends over 12 amino acids. The V gene lost 5 bases and the J gene lost 7 bases, with 11 bases spanning the gap.

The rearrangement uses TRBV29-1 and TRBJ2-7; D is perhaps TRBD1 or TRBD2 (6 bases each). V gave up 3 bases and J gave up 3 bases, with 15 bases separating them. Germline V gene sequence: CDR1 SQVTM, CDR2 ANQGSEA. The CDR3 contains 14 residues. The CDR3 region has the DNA TGCAGCGTTGATGGAGGGGGAGGCGGCTACGAGCAGTACTTC. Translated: CSVDGGGGGYEQYF.

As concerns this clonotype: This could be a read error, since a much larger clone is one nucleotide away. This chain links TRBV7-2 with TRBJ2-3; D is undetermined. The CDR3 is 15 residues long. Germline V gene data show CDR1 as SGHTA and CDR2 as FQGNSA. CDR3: CANSLIEGSTDTQYF. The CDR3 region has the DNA TGTGCCAACAGCTTAATTGAAGGAAGCACAGATACGCAGTATTTT.

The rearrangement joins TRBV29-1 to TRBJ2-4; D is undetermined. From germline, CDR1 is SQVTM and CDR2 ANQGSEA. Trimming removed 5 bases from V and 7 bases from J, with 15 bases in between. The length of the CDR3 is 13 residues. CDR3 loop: CSVIVDPANIQYF. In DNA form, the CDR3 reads TGCAGCGTTATCGTTGATCCGGCCAACATTCAGTACTTC.

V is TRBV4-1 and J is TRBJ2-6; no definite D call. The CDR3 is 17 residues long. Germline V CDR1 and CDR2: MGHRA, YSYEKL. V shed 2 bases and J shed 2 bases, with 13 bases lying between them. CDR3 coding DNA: TGCGCCAGCAGCCAAAGCAACAGCCTTACTGGGGCCAACGTCCTGACTTTC. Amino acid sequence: CASSQSNSLTGANVLTF.

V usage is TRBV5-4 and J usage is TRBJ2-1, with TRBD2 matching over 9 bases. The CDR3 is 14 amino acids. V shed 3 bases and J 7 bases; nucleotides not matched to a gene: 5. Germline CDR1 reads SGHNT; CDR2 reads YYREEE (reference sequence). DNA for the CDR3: TGTGCCAGCAGCTCTAGCGGGGTTAATAATGAGCAGTTCTTC. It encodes CASSSSGVNNEQFF.